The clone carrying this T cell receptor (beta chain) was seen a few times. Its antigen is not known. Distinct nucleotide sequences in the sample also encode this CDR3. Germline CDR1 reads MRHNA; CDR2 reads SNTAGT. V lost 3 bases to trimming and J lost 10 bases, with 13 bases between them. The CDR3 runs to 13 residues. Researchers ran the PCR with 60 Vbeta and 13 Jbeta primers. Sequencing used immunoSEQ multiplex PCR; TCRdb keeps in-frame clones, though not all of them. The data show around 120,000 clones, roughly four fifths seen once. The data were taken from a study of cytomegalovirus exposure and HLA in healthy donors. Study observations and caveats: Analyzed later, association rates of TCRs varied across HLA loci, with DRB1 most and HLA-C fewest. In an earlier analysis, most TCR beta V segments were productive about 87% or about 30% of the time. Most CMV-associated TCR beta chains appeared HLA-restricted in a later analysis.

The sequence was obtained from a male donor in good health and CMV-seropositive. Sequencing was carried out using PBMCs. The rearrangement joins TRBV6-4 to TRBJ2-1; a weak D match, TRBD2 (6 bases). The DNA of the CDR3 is TGTGCCAGCAGTGAACGTGTCCGGGAGGAGCAGTTCTTC. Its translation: CASSERVREEQFF.